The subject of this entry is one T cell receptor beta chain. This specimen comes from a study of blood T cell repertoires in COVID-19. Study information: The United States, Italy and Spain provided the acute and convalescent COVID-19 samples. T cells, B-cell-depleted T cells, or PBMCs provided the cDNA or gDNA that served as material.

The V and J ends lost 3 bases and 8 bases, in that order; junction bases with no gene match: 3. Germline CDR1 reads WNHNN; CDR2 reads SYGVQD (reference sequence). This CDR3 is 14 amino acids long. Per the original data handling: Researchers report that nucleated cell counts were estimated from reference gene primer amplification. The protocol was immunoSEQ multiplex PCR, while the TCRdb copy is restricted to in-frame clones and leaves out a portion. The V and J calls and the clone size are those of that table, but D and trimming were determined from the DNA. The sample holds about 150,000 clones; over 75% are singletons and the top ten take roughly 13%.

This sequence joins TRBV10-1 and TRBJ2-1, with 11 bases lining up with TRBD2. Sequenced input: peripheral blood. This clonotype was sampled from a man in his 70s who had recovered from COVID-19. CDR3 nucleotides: TGCGCCAGCAGTGAAGGACTAGCGGGCTATGAGCAGTTCTTC. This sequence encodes CASSEGLAGYEQFF.